This T cell receptor (beta chain) stems from a study of control samples from healthy donors and cancer patients. This clone was seen only once. This table comes from immunoSEQ multiplex PCR, and its TCRdb copy is limited to in-frame clones, with some not included. The sample has approximately 100,000 clones; over 65% are singletons. Material: blood. This clonotype was sampled from a woman between 40 and 50 years old in good health.

The CDR3 DNA follows: TGTGCCAGTAGTATTGGGTACAGAGCCTACGAGCAGTACTTC. As protein: CASSIGYRAYEQYF. The chain links TRBV19 to TRBJ2-7; no reliable D call. Trimming cost V 3 bases and J 2 bases, with 11 bases left between them. The CDR3 runs to 14 residues. Germline assignment: CDR1 LNHDA and CDR2 SQIVND (reference sequence).